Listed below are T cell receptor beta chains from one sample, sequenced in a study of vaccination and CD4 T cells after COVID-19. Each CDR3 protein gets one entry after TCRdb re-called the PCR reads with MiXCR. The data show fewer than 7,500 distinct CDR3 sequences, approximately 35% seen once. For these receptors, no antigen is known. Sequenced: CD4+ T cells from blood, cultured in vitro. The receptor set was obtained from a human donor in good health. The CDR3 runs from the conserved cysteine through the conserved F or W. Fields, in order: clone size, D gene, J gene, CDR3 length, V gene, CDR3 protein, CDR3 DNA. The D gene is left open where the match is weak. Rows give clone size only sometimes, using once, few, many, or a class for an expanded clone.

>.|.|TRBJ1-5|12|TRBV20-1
CSAEGRGQPQHF
TGCAGTGCCGAAGGCAGGGGACAGCCCCAGCATTTT
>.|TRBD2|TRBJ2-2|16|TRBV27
CASSPSGLVDTGELFF
TGTGCCAGCAGTCCCTCGGGACTAGTAGACACCGGGGAGCTGTTTTTT
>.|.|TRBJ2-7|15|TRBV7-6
CASSFEGKAFHEQYF
TGTGCCAGCAGCTTTGAAGGGAAGGCGTTTCACGAGCAGTACTTC
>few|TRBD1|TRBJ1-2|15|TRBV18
CASSPPSSGGDGYTF
TGTGCCAGCTCACCACCGAGTTCAGGGGGGGATGGCTACACCTTC
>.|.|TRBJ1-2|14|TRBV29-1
CSVVGPGVGYGYTF
TGCAGCGTTGTTGGCCCAGGGGTGGGGTATGGCTACACCTTC
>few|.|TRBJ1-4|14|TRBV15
CATSREQGPEKLFF
TGTGCCACCAGCAGAGAGCAGGGTCCTGAAAAACTGTTTTTT
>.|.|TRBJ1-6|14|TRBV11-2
CASSLGPRGSPLHF
TGTGCCAGCAGCTTAGGACCTAGAGGATCACCCCTCCACTTT
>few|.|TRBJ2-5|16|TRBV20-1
CSARERSGWVQETQYF
TGCAGTGCTAGAGAACGTAGTGGATGGGTACAAGAGACCCAGTACTTC
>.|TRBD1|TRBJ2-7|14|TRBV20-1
CSAWDRTRVYEQYF
TGCAGTGCGTGGGACAGGACCCGTGTATACGAGCAGTACTTC
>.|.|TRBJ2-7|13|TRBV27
CASRDTGSYEQYF
TGTGCCAGCCGGGATACAGGCTCCTACGAGCAGTACTTC
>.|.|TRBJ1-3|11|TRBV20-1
CSASLWNTIYF
TGCAGTGCCAGCTTATGGAACACCATATATTTT
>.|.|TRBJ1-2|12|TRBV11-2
CASSLFGLGYTF
TGTGCCAGCAGCTTGTTTGGGTTGGGCTACACCTTC
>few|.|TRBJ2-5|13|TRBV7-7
CASSPGHPETQYF
TGTGCTAGCAGCCCCGGACACCCAGAGACCCAGTACTTC
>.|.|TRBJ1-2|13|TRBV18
CASSPEDTYGYTF
TGTGCCAGCTCCCCCGAGGACACCTATGGCTACACCTTC
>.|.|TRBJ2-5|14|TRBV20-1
CSAPPGTHQETQYF
TGCAGTGCCCCTCCCGGGACCCACCAAGAGACCCAGTACTTC
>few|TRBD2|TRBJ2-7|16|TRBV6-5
CASSYSGGRFYYEQYF
TGTGCCAGCAGCTACAGCGGGGGCCGGTTTTACTACGAGCAGTACTTC
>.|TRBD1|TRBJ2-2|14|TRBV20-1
CSAREGGAAGELFF
TGCAGTGCTAGAGAAGGGGGCGCCGCCGGGGAGCTGTTTTTT